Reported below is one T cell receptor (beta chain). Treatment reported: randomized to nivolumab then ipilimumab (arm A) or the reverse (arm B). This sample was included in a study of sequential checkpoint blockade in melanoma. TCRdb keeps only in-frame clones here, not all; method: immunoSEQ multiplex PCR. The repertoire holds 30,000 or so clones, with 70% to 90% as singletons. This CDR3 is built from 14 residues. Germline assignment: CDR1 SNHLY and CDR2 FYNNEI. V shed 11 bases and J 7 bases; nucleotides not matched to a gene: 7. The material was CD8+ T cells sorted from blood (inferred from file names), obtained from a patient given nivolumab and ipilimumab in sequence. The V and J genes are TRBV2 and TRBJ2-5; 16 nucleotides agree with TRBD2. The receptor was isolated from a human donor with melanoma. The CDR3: CARTGTSGGVTQYF. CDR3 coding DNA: TGTGCCCGAACGGGGACTAGCGGGGGGGTGACCCAGTACTTC.